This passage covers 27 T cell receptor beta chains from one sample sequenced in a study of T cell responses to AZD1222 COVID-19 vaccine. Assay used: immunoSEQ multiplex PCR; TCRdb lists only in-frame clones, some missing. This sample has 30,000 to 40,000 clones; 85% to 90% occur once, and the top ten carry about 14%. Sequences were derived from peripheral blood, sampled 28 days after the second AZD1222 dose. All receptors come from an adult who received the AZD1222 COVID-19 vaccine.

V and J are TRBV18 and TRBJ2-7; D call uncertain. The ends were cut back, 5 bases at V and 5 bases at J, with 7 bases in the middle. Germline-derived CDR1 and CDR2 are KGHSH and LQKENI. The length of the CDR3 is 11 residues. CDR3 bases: TGTGCCAGCTCATCACGTAACGAGCAGTACTTC. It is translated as CASSSRNEQYF.

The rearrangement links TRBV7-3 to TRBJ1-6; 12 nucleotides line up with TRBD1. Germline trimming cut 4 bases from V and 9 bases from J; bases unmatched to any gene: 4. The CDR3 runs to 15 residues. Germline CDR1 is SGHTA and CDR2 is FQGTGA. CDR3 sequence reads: CASSSGTGGGSPLHF. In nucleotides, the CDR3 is TGTGCCAGCAGCTCGGGGACAGGGGGCGGTTCACCCCTCCACTTT.

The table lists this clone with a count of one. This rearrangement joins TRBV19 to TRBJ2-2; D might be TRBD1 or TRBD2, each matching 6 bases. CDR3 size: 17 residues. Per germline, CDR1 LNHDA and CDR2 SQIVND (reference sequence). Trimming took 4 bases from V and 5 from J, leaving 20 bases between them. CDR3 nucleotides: TGTGCCAGTAGTAGCTCTCTTGCCGGGGGCAGGACCGGGGAGCTGTTTTTT. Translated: CASSSSLAGGRTGELFF.

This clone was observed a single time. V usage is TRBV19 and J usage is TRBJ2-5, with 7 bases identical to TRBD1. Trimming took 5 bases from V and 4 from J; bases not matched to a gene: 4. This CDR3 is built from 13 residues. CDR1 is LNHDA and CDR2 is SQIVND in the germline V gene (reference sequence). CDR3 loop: CASSRAGGETQYF. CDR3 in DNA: TGTGCCAGTAGTCGGGCAGGGGGAGAGACCCAGTACTTC.

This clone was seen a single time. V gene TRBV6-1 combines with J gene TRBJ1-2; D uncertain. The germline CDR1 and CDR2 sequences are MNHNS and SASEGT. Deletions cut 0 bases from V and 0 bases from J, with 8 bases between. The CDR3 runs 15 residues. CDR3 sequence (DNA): TGTGCCAGCAGTGAAGCTTTCGGGCCTAACTATGGCTACACCTTC. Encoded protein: CASSEAFGPNYGYTF.

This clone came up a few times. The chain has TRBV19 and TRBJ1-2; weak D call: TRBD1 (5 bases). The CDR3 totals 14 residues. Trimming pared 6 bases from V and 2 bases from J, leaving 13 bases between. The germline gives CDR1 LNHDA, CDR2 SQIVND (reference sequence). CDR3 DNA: TGTGCCAGTAGGATCAGACAGAGGAACTATGGCTACACCTTC. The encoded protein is CASRIRQRNYGYTF.

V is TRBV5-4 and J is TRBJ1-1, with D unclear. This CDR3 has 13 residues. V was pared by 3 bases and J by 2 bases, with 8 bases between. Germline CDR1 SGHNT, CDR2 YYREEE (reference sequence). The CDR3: CASSSVGNTEAFF. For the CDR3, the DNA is TGTGCCAGCAGCTCCGTGGGCAACACTGAAGCTTTCTTT. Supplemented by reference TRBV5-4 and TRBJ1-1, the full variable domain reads ETGVTQSPTHLIKTRGQQVTLRCSSQSGHNTVSWYQQALGQGPQFIFQYYREEENGRGNFPPRFSGLQFPNYSSELNVNALELDDSALYLCASSSVGNTEAFFGQGTRLTVV.

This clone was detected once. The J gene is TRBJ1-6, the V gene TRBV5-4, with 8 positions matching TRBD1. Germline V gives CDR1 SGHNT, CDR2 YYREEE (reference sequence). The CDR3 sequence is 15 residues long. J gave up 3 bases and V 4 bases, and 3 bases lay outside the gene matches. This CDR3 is CASSSGQGYNSPLHF. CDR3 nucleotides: TGTGCCAGCAGCAGCGGACAGGGCTATAATTCACCCCTCCACTTT.

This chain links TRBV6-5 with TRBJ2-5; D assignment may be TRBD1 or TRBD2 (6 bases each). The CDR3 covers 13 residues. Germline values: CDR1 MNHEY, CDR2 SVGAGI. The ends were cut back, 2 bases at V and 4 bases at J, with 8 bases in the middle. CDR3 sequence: CASSYGGPETQYF. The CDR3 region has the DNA TGTGCCAGCAGTTACGGGGGGCCAGAGACCCAGTACTTC.

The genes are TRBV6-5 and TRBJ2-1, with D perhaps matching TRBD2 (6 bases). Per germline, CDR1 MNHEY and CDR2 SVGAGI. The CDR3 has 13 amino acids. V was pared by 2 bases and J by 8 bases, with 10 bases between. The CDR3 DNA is TGTGCCAGCAGTTACGGTGCGGGGTATGAGCAGTTCTTC. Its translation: CASSYGAGYEQFF.

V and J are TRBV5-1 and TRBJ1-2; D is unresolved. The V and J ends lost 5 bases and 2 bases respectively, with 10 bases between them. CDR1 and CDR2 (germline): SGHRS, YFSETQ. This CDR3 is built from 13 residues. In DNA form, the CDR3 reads TGCGCCAGCAGTCATGGGCAGAACTATGGCTACACCTTC. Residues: CASSHGQNYGYTF.

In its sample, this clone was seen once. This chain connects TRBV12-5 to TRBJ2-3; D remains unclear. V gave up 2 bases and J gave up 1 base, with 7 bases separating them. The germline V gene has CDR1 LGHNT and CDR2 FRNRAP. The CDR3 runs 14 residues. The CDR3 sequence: CASGLNWGTDTQYF. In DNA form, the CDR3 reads TGTGCTAGTGGTTTGAACTGGGGCACAGATACGCAGTATTTT. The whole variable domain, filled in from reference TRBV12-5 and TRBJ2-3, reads DARVTQTPRHKVTEMGQEVTMRCQPILGHNTVFWYRQTMMQGLELLAYFRNRAPLDDSGMPKDRFSAEMPDATLATLKIQPSEPRDSAVYFCASGLNWGTDTQYFGPGTRLTVL.

The CDR3 is CASSPGSVNYGYTF. The CDR3 DNA reads as TGTGCCAGCAGTCCGGGGTCCGTTAACTATGGCTACACCTTC. The V gene is TRBV28, the J gene TRBJ1-2; D call uncertain. The CDR3 covers 14 residues. Germline V CDR1 and CDR2: MDHEN, SYDVKM. V was pared by 5 bases and J by 1 base, with 11 bases between.

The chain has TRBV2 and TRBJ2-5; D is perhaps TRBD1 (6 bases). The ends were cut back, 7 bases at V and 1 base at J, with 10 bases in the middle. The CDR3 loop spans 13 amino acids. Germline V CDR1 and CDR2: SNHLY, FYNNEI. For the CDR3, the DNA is TGTGCCAGCAACAGGGTCTTCCAAGAGACCCAGTACTTC. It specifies CASNRVFQETQYF.

The CDR3 DNA follows: TGTGCCACAATGACTGGGGGCAATCAGCCCCAGCATTTT. Translated: CATMTGGNQPQHF. The chain carries TRBV6-5 and TRBJ1-5; D not resolved. The length of the CDR3 is 13 residues. Trimming took off 10 bases at V and 2 bases at J, with 12 bases between the two ends. Germline-derived CDR1 and CDR2 are MNHEY and SVGAGI.

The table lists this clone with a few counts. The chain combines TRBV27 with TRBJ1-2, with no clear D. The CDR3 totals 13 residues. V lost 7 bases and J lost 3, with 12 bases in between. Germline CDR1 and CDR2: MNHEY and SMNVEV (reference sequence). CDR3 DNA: TGTGCCAGCAAAGGGTGGGGAGACTATGGCTACACCTTC. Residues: CASKGWGDYGYTF.

The CDR3 loop is CASSLQGVEQYF. CDR3 in DNA: TGTGCCAGCAGTTTGCAAGGGGTCGAGCAGTACTTC. The rearrangement joins TRBV12-3 or TRBV12-4 to TRBJ2-7; perhaps TRBD1 as D (5 bases). V shed 3 bases and J shed 6 bases, with 9 bases lying between them. CDR3 size: 12 residues.

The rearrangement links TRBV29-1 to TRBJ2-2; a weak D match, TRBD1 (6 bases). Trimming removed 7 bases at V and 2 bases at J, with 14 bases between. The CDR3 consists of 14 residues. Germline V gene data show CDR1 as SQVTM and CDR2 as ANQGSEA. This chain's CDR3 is CSAGRQANTGELFF. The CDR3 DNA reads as TGCAGCGCCGGACGACAGGCAAACACCGGGGAGCTGTTTTTT.

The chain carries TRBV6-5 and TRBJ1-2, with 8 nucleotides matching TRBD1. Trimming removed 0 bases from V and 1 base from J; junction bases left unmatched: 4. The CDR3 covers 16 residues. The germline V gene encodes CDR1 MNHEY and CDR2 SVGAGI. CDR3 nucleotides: TGTGCCAGCAGTTACTCGTACAGGGGGGATAACTATGGCTACACCTTC. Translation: CASSYSYRGDNYGYTF.

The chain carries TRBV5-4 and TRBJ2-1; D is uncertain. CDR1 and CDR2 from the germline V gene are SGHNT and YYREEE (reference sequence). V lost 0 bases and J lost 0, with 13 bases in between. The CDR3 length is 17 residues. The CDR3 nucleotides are TGTGCCAGCAGCTTGGGGAGTCCTACCGGCTCCTACAATGAGCAGTTCTTC. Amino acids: CASSLGSPTGSYNEQFF.

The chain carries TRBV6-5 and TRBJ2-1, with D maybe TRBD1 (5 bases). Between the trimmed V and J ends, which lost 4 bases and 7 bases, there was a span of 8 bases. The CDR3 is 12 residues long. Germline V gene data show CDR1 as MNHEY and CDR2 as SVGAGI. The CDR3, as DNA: TGTGCCAGCAGTTCAGGGTCTAATGAGCAGTTCTTC. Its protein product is CASSSGSNEQFF.

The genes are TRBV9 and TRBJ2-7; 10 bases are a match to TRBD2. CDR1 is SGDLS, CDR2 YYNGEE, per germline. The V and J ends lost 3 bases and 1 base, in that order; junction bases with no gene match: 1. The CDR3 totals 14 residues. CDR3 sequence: CASSEGLASYEQYF. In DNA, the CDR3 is TGTGCCAGCAGCGAGGGACTAGCGTCCTACGAGCAGTACTTC.

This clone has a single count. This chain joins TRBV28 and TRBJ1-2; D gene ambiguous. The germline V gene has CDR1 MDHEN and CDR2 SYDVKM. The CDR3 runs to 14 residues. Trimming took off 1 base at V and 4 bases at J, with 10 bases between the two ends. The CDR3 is CASSLYGVPYGYTF. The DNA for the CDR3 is TGTGCCAGCAGTTTATATGGGGTTCCCTATGGCTACACCTTC.

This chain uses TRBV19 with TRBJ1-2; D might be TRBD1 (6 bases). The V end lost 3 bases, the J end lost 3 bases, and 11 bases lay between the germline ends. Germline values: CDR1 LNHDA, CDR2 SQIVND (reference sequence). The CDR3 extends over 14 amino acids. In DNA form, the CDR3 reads TGTGCCAGTAGTATGGGGGGCTCCTACTATGGCTACACCTTC. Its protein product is CASSMGGSYYGYTF.

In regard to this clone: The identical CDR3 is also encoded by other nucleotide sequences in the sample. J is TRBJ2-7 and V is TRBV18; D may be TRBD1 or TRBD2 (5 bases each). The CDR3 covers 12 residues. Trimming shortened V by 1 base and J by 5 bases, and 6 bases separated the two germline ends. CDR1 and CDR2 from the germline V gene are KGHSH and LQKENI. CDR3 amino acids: CASSPRGDEQYF. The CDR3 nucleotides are TGTGCCAGCTCACCACGAGGGGACGAGCAGTACTTC.

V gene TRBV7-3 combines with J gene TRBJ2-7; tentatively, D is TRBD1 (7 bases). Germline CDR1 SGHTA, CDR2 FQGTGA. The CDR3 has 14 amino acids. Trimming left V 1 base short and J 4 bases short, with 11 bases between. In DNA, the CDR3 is TGTGCCAGCAGCTTAATGGAGGGGGCTTACGAGCAGTACTTC. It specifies CASSLMEGAYEQYF. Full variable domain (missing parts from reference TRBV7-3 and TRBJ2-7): GAGVSQTPSNKVTEKGKYVELRCDPISGHTALYWYRQSLGQGPEFLIYFQGTGAADDSGLPNDRFFAVRPEGSVSTLKIQRTERGDSAVYLCASSLMEGAYEQYFGPGTRLTVT.

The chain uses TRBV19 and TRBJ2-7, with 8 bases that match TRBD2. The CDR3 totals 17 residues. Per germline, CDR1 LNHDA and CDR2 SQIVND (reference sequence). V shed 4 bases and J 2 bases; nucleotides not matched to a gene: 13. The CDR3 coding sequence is TGTGCCAGTAGTACCCCCTCCGCGGGAGGCAGCCCCTACGAGCAGTACTTC. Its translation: CASSTPSAGGSPYEQYF.